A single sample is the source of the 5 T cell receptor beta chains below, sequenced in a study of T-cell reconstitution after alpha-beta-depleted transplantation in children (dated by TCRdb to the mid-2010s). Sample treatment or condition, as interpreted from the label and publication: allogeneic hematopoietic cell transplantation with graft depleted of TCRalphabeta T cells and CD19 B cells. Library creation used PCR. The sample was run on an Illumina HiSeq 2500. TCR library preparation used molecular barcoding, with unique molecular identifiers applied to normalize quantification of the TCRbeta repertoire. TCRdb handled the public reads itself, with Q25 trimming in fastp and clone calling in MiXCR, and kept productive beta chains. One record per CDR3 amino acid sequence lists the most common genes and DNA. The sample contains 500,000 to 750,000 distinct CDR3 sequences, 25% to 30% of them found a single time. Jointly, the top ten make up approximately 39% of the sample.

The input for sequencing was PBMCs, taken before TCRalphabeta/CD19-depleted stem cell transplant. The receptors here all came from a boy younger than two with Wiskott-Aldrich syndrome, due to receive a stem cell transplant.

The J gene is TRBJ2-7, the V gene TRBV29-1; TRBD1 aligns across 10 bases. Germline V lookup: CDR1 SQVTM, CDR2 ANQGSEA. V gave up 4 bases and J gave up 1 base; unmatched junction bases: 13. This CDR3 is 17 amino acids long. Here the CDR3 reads CSVVMKGTGQGSYEQYF. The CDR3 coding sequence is TGCAGCGTTGTGATGAAGGGGACGGGACAGGGGTCCTACGAGCAGTACTTC.

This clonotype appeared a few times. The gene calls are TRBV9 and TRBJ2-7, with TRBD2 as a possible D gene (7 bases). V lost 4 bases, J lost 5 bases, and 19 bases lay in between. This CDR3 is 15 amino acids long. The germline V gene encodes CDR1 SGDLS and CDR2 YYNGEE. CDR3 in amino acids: CASSPRGGNLDEQYF. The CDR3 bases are TGTGCCAGCAGCCCGAGGGGGGGAAACCTAGACGAGCAGTACTTC.

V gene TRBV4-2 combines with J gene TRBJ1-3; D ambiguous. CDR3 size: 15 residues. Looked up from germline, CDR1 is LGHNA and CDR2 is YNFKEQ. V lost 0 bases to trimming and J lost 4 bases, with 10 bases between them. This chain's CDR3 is CASSQEALAGNTIYF. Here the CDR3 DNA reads TGTGCCAGCAGCCAAGAAGCGCTTGCCGGAAACACCATATATTTT.

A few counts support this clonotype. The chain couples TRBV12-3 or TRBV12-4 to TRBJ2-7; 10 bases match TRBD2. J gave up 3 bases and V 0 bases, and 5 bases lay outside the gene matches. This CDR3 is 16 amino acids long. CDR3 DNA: TGTGCCAGCAGTTTAGCCCTAGCGGGAGCGAACTACGAGCAGTACTTC. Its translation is CASSLALAGANYEQYF.

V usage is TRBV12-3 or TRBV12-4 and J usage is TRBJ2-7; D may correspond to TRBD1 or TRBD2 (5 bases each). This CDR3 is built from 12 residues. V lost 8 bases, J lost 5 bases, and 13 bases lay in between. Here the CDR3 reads CASGGRDHEQYF. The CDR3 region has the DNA TGTGCCAGCGGTGGCAGGGACCACGAGCAGTACTTC.